The present T cell receptor (beta chain) was sequenced within a study of blood T cell repertoires in COVID-19. In the original workflow: Estimates of nucleated cell counts were drawn from the amplification of reference gene primers. Only in-frame clones appear in the TCRdb table, and some are missing; sequencing was by immunoSEQ multiplex PCR. V and J calls and clone size are given by that table; D and trimming were obtained from the DNA. The sample holds more than 100,000 clones, 90% seen once. The sequence derives from a woman in her sixties or seventies with COVID-19, enrolled during active disease. Sequencing input: peripheral blood.

CDR3 sequence reads: CASSLDRGNGYTF. The CDR3 coding sequence is TGTGCCAGCAGCCTCGACAGGGGGAACGGCTACACCTTC. The V call is TRBV6-2 or TRBV6-3, the J call TRBJ1-2, with 9 nucleotides matching TRBD1. Germline CDR1 MNHEY, CDR2 SVGEGT. This CDR3 has 13 residues. V trimming: 6 bases; J trimming: 8 bases; junction bases outside the gene matches: 7.